This T cell receptor (beta chain) was obtained from a study of shared clonotypes between healthy human individuals. Overall study results and limits: Across four donors, naive CD4 shared approximately 4.5%, naive CD8 around 4%, memory CD4 more than 2%, memory CD8 0.4% to 0.5%.

About this clone: Antigen: not known. The sample has other DNA sequences that encode this CDR3 too.

Naive-designated CD8 cells lacked CD45RO, were positively enriched for CCR7, and omitted terminally differentiated effector memory CD45RA+ cells. The repertoire was sequenced with immunoSEQ multiplex PCR; TCRdb's copy has only in-frame clones and lacks some. This table holds 600,000 or so clones, 95% to 98% found once. The sequenced material came from naive CD8+ T cells sorted from blood. The source is a man aged 25-45 years in good health.

The CDR3 spells CASSVDAGAAYEQYF. The DNA for the CDR3 is TGTGCCAGCAGCGTAGATGCGGGAGCTGCTTACGAGCAGTACTTC. The chain is built from TRBV9 and TRBJ2-7; 7 positions agree with TRBD2. This CDR3 spans 15 amino acids. V dropped 0 bases and J dropped 4; count of bases not matched to a gene: 7. The germline V gene encodes CDR1 SGDLS and CDR2 YYNGEE.